Here is one T cell receptor (beta chain) with its context. As yet, its antigen is unknown. These data originate in a study of neurological immune-mediated disorders. Notes on the study in general: CDR3 amino acid sequences found in expanded clones were never shared across subjects, suggesting private repertoires in all groups.

The team produced cDNA through 5'RACE using 10-nucleotide random UMIs. Each CDR3 protein is one row after TCRdb ran MiXCR on the 5' RACE reads. The table shows more than 55,000 distinct CDR3 sequences, with around 9.7% occurring only once. This CDR3 is 16 amino acids long. Germline-derived CDR1 and CDR2 are SGHRS and YFSETQ. V was cut by 3 bases and J by 4 bases, with 16 bases left in between. As for time point: longitudinal time-point 2. Healthy controls were blood bank volunteers in Maryland, USA. Unsorted libraries came from 2 million PBMCs stored at -80 °C. The sequenced sample was PBMCs. This rearrangement joins TRBV5-1 to TRBJ1-4; tentatively, D is TRBD1 (6 bases). The source of this sequence is a man aged 30 to 39 in good health. The CDR3 spells CASSSGQLVSNEKLFF. CDR3 bases: TGCGCCAGCAGCTCAGGACAGCTAGTCAGTAATGAAAAACTGTTTTTT.